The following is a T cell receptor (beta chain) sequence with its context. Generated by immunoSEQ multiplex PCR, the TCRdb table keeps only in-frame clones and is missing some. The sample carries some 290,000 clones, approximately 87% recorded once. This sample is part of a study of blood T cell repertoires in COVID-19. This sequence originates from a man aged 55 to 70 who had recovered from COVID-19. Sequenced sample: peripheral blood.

CDR3 amino acids: CATSTLTNEQFF. The CDR3 coding sequence is TGTGCCACCAGCACCCTAACCAATGAGCAGTTCTTC. This sequence joins TRBV15 and TRBJ2-1; D is uncertain. Germline lookup yields CDR1 LNHNV and CDR2 YYDKDF (reference sequence). V was cut by 4 bases and J by 6 bases, with 7 bases left in between. The CDR3 extends over 12 amino acids.